A selection of T cell receptor beta chains follows, all from one sample in a study of identical twins. Via MiXCR, TCRdb re-called the 5' RACE reads, giving one row per CDR3 protein. The table lists a few hundred thousand distinct CDR3 sequences, approximately 8.3% of them singletons. These same data were also listed under a study on yellow fever vaccine responses in identical twins.

The sequencing sample was made of CD8+ T cells sorted from blood. The receptors were sampled from a woman under 30 in good health. Each CDR3 is given with its conserved first and last residue. The order of the fields is J gene, D gene, V gene, clone size, CDR3 protein, CDR3 DNA. D genes are given only for firm matches. Only part of the rows carry a size: once, few, many, or a class if the clone is expanded.

j_gene: TRBJ2-3; d_gene: TRBD2; v_gene: TRBV7-9; abundance: many; CDR3aa: CASSSRTSGRTDTQYF; CDR3nt: TGTGCCAGCAGCTCCAGGACTAGCGGGAGGACAGATACGCAGTATTTT
j_gene: TRBJ2-5; d_gene: -; v_gene: TRBV6-5; abundance: -; CDR3aa: CASSYTAGQETQYF; CDR3nt: TGTGCCAGCAGTTACACGGCGGGGCAAGAGACCCAGTACTTC
j_gene: TRBJ2-7; d_gene: TRBD1; v_gene: TRBV4-2; abundance: -; CDR3aa: CASSARGTGVYEQYF; CDR3nt: TGTGCCAGCAGCGCCCGGGGGACAGGGGTCTACGAGCAGTACTTC
j_gene: TRBJ2-2; d_gene: -; v_gene: TRBV9; abundance: many; CDR3aa: CASSVVSATGELFF; CDR3nt: TGTGCCAGCAGCGTAGTTTCGGCCACCGGGGAGCTGTTTTTT
j_gene: TRBJ2-1; d_gene: TRBD1; v_gene: TRBV12-3/TRBV12-4; abundance: many; CDR3aa: CASSRTGGRDNEQFF; CDR3nt: TGTGCCAGCAGCCGGACAGGGGGCAGAGACAATGAGCAGTTCTTC
j_gene: TRBJ2-5; d_gene: TRBD1; v_gene: TRBV12-3/TRBV12-4; abundance: many; CDR3aa: CASSDGQGAKGETQYF; CDR3nt: TGTGCCAGCAGTGACGGACAGGGGGCAAAGGGAGAGACCCAGTACTTC
j_gene: TRBJ2-6; d_gene: TRBD1; v_gene: TRBV5-6; abundance: few; CDR3aa: CASSLLRTGVGANVLTF; CDR3nt: TGTGCCAGCAGCTTGCTTCGGACAGGGGTTGGGGCCAACGTCCTGACTTTC
j_gene: TRBJ2-7; d_gene: TRBD1; v_gene: TRBV5-1; abundance: few; CDR3aa: CASSTWTGSNEQYF; CDR3nt: TGCGCCAGCAGCACCTGGACAGGGAGCAACGAGCAGTACTTC
j_gene: TRBJ2-1; d_gene: -; v_gene: TRBV7-9; abundance: -; CDR3aa: CASSPSTSSPNNEQFF; CDR3nt: TGTGCCAGCAGCCCCTCAACTAGCTCACCCAACAATGAGCAGTTCTTC
j_gene: TRBJ2-1; d_gene: -; v_gene: TRBV6-2/TRBV6-3; abundance: -; CDR3aa: CASSYNSVEQFF; CDR3nt: TGTGCCAGCAGTTACAATAGCGTTGAGCAGTTCTTC
j_gene: TRBJ2-7; d_gene: -; v_gene: TRBV12-3/TRBV12-4; abundance: many; CDR3aa: CASSLLAPQNSYEQYF; CDR3nt: TGTGCCAGCAGTTTACTAGCGCCGCAAAACTCCTACGAGCAGTACTTC
j_gene: TRBJ2-1; d_gene: TRBD1; v_gene: TRBV7-9; abundance: many; CDR3aa: CASRLGTGINEQFF; CDR3nt: TGTGCCAGTAGACTAGGGACAGGGATCAATGAGCAGTTCTTC
j_gene: TRBJ2-7; d_gene: TRBD1; v_gene: TRBV4-1; abundance: few; CDR3aa: CASSQTDRTEGEQYF; CDR3nt: TGCGCCAGCAGCCAAACGGACAGGACCGAGGGCGAGCAGTACTTC
j_gene: TRBJ1-5; d_gene: TRBD1; v_gene: TRBV6-1; abundance: -; CDR3aa: CASGQGPDSNQPQHF; CDR3nt: TGTGCCAGCGGACAGGGACCCGATAGCAATCAGCCCCAGCATTTT
j_gene: TRBJ2-1; d_gene: TRBD2; v_gene: TRBV10-3; abundance: few; CDR3aa: CAISLTSGGEGEQFF; CDR3nt: TGTGCCATCAGCCTAACTAGCGGGGGGGAGGGTGAGCAGTTCTTC
j_gene: TRBJ2-1; d_gene: -; v_gene: TRBV7-2; abundance: many; CDR3aa: CASSFDRFRYNEQFF; CDR3nt: TGTGCCAGCAGCTTCGACAGGTTCCGATACAATGAGCAGTTCTTC
j_gene: TRBJ2-6; d_gene: -; v_gene: TRBV13; abundance: -; CDR3aa: CASSPDTSGANVLTF; CDR3nt: TGTGCCAGCAGCCCGGACACCTCTGGGGCCAACGTCCTGACTTTC
j_gene: TRBJ2-7; d_gene: TRBD1; v_gene: TRBV7-3; abundance: few; CDR3aa: CASSHQPGQGLREQYF; CDR3nt: TGTGCCAGCAGTCATCAACCGGGACAGGGACTTAGAGAGCAGTACTTC
j_gene: TRBJ2-3; d_gene: -; v_gene: TRBV7-8; abundance: -; CDR3aa: CASSVRALADTQYF; CDR3nt: TGTGCCAGCAGCGTCCGCGCGTTAGCAGATACGCAGTATTTT
j_gene: TRBJ2-5; d_gene: -; v_gene: TRBV7-3; abundance: -; CDR3aa: CASSLRSGEAQYF; CDR3nt: TGTGCCAGCAGCTTAAGGTCGGGGGAGGCCCAGTACTTC
j_gene: TRBJ2-7; d_gene: TRBD1; v_gene: TRBV29-1; abundance: many; CDR3aa: CSEPGQGDEQYF; CDR3nt: TGCAGTGAGCCGGGACAGGGTGACGAGCAGTACTTC
j_gene: TRBJ2-4; d_gene: -; v_gene: TRBV6-2/TRBV6-3; abundance: few; CDR3aa: CASTGGYKNIQYF; CDR3nt: TGTGCCAGCACAGGAGGGTACAAAAACATTCAGTACTTC
j_gene: TRBJ1-1; d_gene: TRBD1; v_gene: TRBV20-1; abundance: many; CDR3aa: CSASPGGLAFF; CDR3nt: TGCAGTGCTAGCCCAGGGGGGTTGGCTTTCTTT
j_gene: TRBJ2-1; d_gene: -; v_gene: TRBV4-3; abundance: -; CDR3aa: CASSPSQSSYNEQFF; CDR3nt: TGCGCCAGCAGCCCTAGCCAAAGCTCCTACAATGAGCAGTTCTTC
j_gene: TRBJ2-3; d_gene: -; v_gene: TRBV6-4; abundance: few; CDR3aa: CASSNGGGADTQYF; CDR3nt: TGTGCCAGTTCGAACGGGGGTGGCGCAGATACGCAGTATTTT
j_gene: TRBJ2-7; d_gene: -; v_gene: TRBV27; abundance: -; CDR3aa: CASSLGGRVQYF; CDR3nt: TGTGCCAGCAGTTTAGGGGGACGGGTGCAGTACTTC
j_gene: TRBJ2-2; d_gene: -; v_gene: TRBV28; abundance: -; CDR3aa: CASSTDWRRNTGELFF; CDR3nt: TGTGCCAGCAGTACGGACTGGCGGAGGAACACCGGGGAGCTGTTTTTT
j_gene: TRBJ2-1; d_gene: TRBD1; v_gene: TRBV7-9; abundance: few; CDR3aa: CASSIPGQGHNEQFF; CDR3nt: TGTGCCAGCAGCATACCGGGACAGGGGCACAATGAGCAGTTCTTC
j_gene: TRBJ1-2; d_gene: TRBD1; v_gene: TRBV12-3/TRBV12-4; abundance: few; CDR3aa: CASSSWTGDGHTF; CDR3nt: TGTGCCAGCAGTTCCTGGACAGGGGATGGCCACACCTTC
j_gene: TRBJ2-5; d_gene: -; v_gene: TRBV4-1; abundance: -; CDR3aa: CASSPWGGGAGKTQYF; CDR3nt: TGCGCCAGCAGCCCATGGGGCGGGGGCGCCGGGAAGACCCAGTACTTC
j_gene: TRBJ2-7; d_gene: -; v_gene: TRBV4-1; abundance: -; CDR3aa: CASSQDGGPPGQYF; CDR3nt: TGCGCCAGCAGCCAAGATGGGGGACCGCCTGGGCAGTACTTC
j_gene: TRBJ1-1; d_gene: -; v_gene: TRBV6-6; abundance: -; CDR3aa: CASSPGVDTEAFF; CDR3nt: TGTGCCAGCAGCCCTGGGGTGGACACTGAAGCTTTCTTT
j_gene: TRBJ2-2; d_gene: -; v_gene: TRBV10-3; abundance: few; CDR3aa: CAISQSTGELFF; CDR3nt: TGTGCCATCAGCCAAAGCACCGGGGAGCTGTTTTTT
j_gene: TRBJ1-4; d_gene: TRBD1; v_gene: TRBV2; abundance: many; CDR3aa: CASRNRGSTNEKLFF; CDR3nt: TGTGCCAGCAGGAACAGGGGCTCAACTAATGAAAAACTGTTTTTT
j_gene: TRBJ2-1; d_gene: -; v_gene: TRBV7-9; abundance: few; CDR3aa: CASSLWADNEQFF; CDR3nt: TGTGCCAGCAGCTTATGGGCAGACAATGAGCAGTTCTTC
j_gene: TRBJ2-3; d_gene: TRBD2; v_gene: TRBV4-1; abundance: -; CDR3aa: CASSADPVMGGPTDTQYF; CDR3nt: TGCGCCAGCAGCGCAGACCCGGTAATGGGAGGGCCAACAGATACGCAGTATTTT
j_gene: TRBJ2-3; d_gene: TRBD2; v_gene: TRBV6-5; abundance: few; CDR3aa: CASSYGGGYTDTQYF; CDR3nt: TGTGCCAGCAGTTACGGGGGGGGATACACAGATACGCAGTATTTT
j_gene: TRBJ2-7; d_gene: TRBD1; v_gene: TRBV29-1; abundance: many; CDR3aa: CSIRDRGHEQYF; CDR3nt: TGCAGCATCCGGGACAGGGGCCACGAGCAGTACTTC
j_gene: TRBJ2-7; d_gene: -; v_gene: TRBV20-1; abundance: many; CDR3aa: CSARDATSYEQYF; CDR3nt: TGCAGTGCTAGAGATGCGACTAGCTACGAGCAGTACTTC
j_gene: TRBJ2-6; d_gene: -; v_gene: TRBV27; abundance: -; CDR3aa: CASSFSNTRYEANVLTF; CDR3nt: TGTGCCAGCAGTTTCTCAAACACGCGATACGAGGCCAACGTCCTGACTTTC
j_gene: TRBJ2-7; d_gene: TRBD1; v_gene: TRBV27; abundance: few; CDR3aa: CASGDRIYEQYF; CDR3nt: TGTGCCAGCGGGGACAGGATCTACGAGCAGTACTTC
j_gene: TRBJ2-1; d_gene: -; v_gene: TRBV10-3; abundance: many; CDR3aa: CAIAADDSYNEQFF; CDR3nt: TGTGCCATCGCGGCCGATGATTCCTACAATGAGCAGTTCTTC
j_gene: TRBJ2-3; d_gene: TRBD1; v_gene: TRBV12-3/TRBV12-4; abundance: -; CDR3aa: CASSLTGGPSDTQYF; CDR3nt: TGTGCCAGCAGTCTTACAGGGGGCCCTTCAGATACGCAGTATTTT
j_gene: TRBJ2-1; d_gene: -; v_gene: TRBV24-1; abundance: many; CDR3aa: CATSDSRGYNEQFF; CDR3nt: TGTGCCACCAGTGATTCCAGGGGATACAATGAGCAGTTCTTC
j_gene: TRBJ2-1; d_gene: -; v_gene: TRBV2; abundance: few; CDR3aa: CASSVSALSYNEQFF; CDR3nt: TGTGCCAGCAGTGTAAGCGCCCTCTCCTACAATGAGCAGTTCTTC
j_gene: TRBJ2-1; d_gene: TRBD1; v_gene: TRBV7-9; abundance: few; CDR3aa: CASSQNPTGYVDDEQFF; CDR3nt: TGTGCCAGCAGCCAAAACCCGACAGGGTACGTTGACGATGAGCAGTTCTTC
j_gene: TRBJ2-7; d_gene: TRBD1; v_gene: TRBV20-1; abundance: -; CDR3aa: CSARELSGTGGHEQYF; CDR3nt: TGCAGTGCTAGAGAGCTTTCCGGGACAGGGGGCCACGAGCAGTACTTC
j_gene: TRBJ2-2; d_gene: -; v_gene: TRBV6-1; abundance: -; CDR3aa: CASLGGGNTGELFF; CDR3nt: TGTGCCAGCTTAGGGGGTGGGAACACCGGGGAGCTGTTTTTT